The following is a T cell receptor beta chain sequence with its context. Its antigen is not known. This entry comes from a study of blood T cells in healthy people across ages. Study results and caveats: TCR beta diversity, measured per million T cells, fell in a roughly linear way with age. Diversity estimated from one million T cells was considered an underestimate.

Donors were systemically healthy Caucasian individuals from Russia aged roughly 6 to 95 years. The authors extracted at least 5 micrograms of total RNA per sample. The second PCR ran roughly 6 to 11 cycles with a sample-barcoded 5' primer and J-beta primers. TCRdb re-called the 5' RACE reads with MiXCR, one entry per CDR3 protein. The sample lists about 1.6 million distinct CDR3 sequences, about 32% occurring once. Trimming removed 3 bases at V and 0 bases at J, with 6 bases between. Germline CDR1 SGDLS, CDR2 YYNGEE. The CDR3 contains 14 residues. This TCR was recovered from a woman in her 30s in good health. Sample: blood. This rearrangement joins TRBV9 to TRBJ2-2; D unresolved. Here the CDR3 reads CASSAGSNTGELFF. The CDR3 nucleotides are TGTGCCAGCAGCGCCGGGTCGAACACCGGGGAGCTGTTTTTT.